These T cell receptor beta chains were read from a single sample in a study of regulatory T cells in long-lasting Graves disease. TCRdb reanalysed the multiplex PCR reads using MiXCR and keeps one entry per CDR3 protein. The data contain roughly 300,000 distinct CDR3 sequences, under 25% of them singletons. The source material was peripheral blood mononuclear cells (PBMCs), sampled when the disease was refractory, from a patient treated with antithyroid drugs. The receptors shown here come from a female donor with Graves disease. The CDR3 runs from the conserved cysteine through the conserved F or W. The D gene is left open where the match is weak. Clone size is not always given. Where it is, it says once, few, many or a class for expanded clones.

size: -; D: TRBD1; J: TRBJ2-2; V: TRBV6-2/TRBV6-3; length: 15; CDR3: CATSRGQGVVGELFF; DNA: TGTGCCACCTCTCGCGGACAGGGAGTTGTCGGGGAGCTGTTTTTT
size: few; D: TRBD2; J: TRBJ2-2; V: TRBV6-2/TRBV6-3; length: 15; CDR3: CASSYSGGYTGELFF; DNA: TGTGCCAGCAGTTACTCGGGGGGGTACACCGGGGAGCTGTTTTTT
size: -; D: TRBD1; J: TRBJ2-7; V: TRBV3-1; length: 17; CDR3: CASSPSTSGTGDYEQYF; DNA: TGTGCCAGCAGCCCCTCTACGTCCGGGACAGGGGACTACGAGCAGTACTTC
size: few; D: TRBD2; J: TRBJ2-7; V: TRBV6-5; length: 14; CDR3: CASSYAGEAYEQYF; DNA: TGTGCCAGCAGTTATGCGGGAGAGGCGTACGAGCAGTACTTC
size: -; D: -; J: TRBJ1-3; V: TRBV28; length: 15; CDR3: CASSFGDRLIHTIYF; DNA: TGTGCCAGCAGTTTCGGAGACAGACTCATCCACACCATATATTTT
size: many; D: -; J: TRBJ1-5; V: TRBV30; length: 12; CDR3: CAWGDSNQPQHF; DNA: TGTGCCTGGGGTGATAGCAATCAGCCCCAGCATTTT
size: few; D: -; J: TRBJ1-1; V: TRBV11-1; length: 14; CDR3: CASSDEGLGTEAFF; DNA: TGTGCCAGCAGCGACGAGGGGTTGGGCACTGAAGCTTTCTTT
size: many; D: -; J: TRBJ2-7; V: TRBV10-3; length: 14; CDR3: CAISGAGSSYEQYF; DNA: TGTGCCATCAGTGGGGCAGGGAGCTCCTACGAGCAGTACTTC
size: many; D: -; J: TRBJ1-2; V: TRBV20-1; length: 11; CDR3: CSARVTGGYTF; DNA: TGCAGTGCTAGAGTAACCGGGGGCTACACCTTC
size: many; D: -; J: TRBJ2-2; V: TRBV7-3; length: 12; CDR3: CASSSGAGELFF; DNA: TGTGCTAGCAGCTCGGGTGCCGGGGAGCTGTTTTTT
size: few; D: TRBD2; J: TRBJ2-2; V: TRBV5-5; length: 19; CDR3: CASSFFGTSGVTNTGELFF; DNA: TGTGCCAGCAGCTTTTTTGGGACTAGCGGGGTAACGAACACCGGGGAGCTGTTTTTT
size: many; D: -; J: TRBJ1-1; V: TRBV30; length: 14; CDR3: CAWSVSSGDTEAFF; DNA: TGTGCCTGGAGTGTATCGTCCGGGGACACTGAAGCTTTCTTT
size: -; D: TRBD2; J: TRBJ2-7; V: TRBV7-2; length: 15; CDR3: CASSRTGSSSGPQYF; DNA: TGTGCCAGCAGCCGCACAGGGTCCTCTAGCGGGCCGCAGTACTTC
size: -; D: -; J: TRBJ2-2; V: TRBV5-1; length: 15; CDR3: CASSLWLASTGELFF; DNA: TGCGCCAGCAGCTTGTGGCTAGCGTCCACCGGGGAGCTGTTTTTT
size: few; D: TRBD1; J: TRBJ2-7; V: TRBV10-1; length: 13; CDR3: CASDEDRVGEQYF; DNA: TGCGCCAGCGACGAAGACAGGGTGGGCGAGCAGTACTTC
size: many; D: -; J: TRBJ1-2; V: TRBV12-3/TRBV12-4; length: 16; CDR3: CASSLSKNTGVGGYTF; DNA: TGTGCCAGCAGTTTATCGAAGAACACGGGAGTGGGGGGCTACACCTTC
size: -; D: TRBD1; J: TRBJ2-5; V: TRBV28; length: 14; CDR3: CASAPGGVGEAQYF; DNA: TGTGCCAGCGCCCCAGGGGGAGTGGGTGAGGCCCAGTACTTC
size: many; D: -; J: TRBJ1-2; V: TRBV10-3; length: 12; CDR3: CATSYDWSGYTF; DNA: TGTGCCACCAGCTACGACTGGTCCGGCTACACCTTC
size: -; D: TRBD2; J: TRBJ2-2; V: TRBV5-6; length: 16; CDR3: CASSFKAGANTGELVF; DNA: TGTGCCAGCAGCTTTAAAGCGGGAGCCAACACCGGGGAGCTGGTTTTT
size: few; D: TRBD2; J: TRBJ2-5; V: TRBV6-1; length: 17; CDR3: CASSRGLAGPMGETQYF; DNA: TGTGCCAGCAGCCGCGGACTAGCCGGCCCTATGGGAGAGACCCAGTACTTC
size: few; D: TRBD1; J: TRBJ2-5; V: TRBV19; length: 14; CDR3: CASRGTGYQETQYF; DNA: TGTGCCAGTAGAGGGACAGGGTACCAAGAGACCCAGTACTTC
size: many; D: -; J: TRBJ2-7; V: TRBV27; length: 11; CDR3: CASRDDYEQYF; DNA: TGTGCCAGCAGGGACGACTACGAGCAGTACTTC
size: -; D: -; J: TRBJ2-3; V: TRBV2; length: 17; CDR3: CASSGNIRPLYTDTQYF; DNA: TGTGCCAGCAGTGGGAATATTCGGCCGTTGTACACAGATACGCAGTATTTT
size: many; D: TRBD2; J: TRBJ2-4; V: TRBV20-1; length: 15; CDR3: CSARSLAGEENIQYF; DNA: TGCAGTGCTCGATCATTAGCGGGAGAGGAAAACATTCAGTACTTC
size: -; D: TRBD1; J: TRBJ1-2; V: TRBV27; length: 15; CDR3: CASSLRRQGVGGYTF; DNA: TGTGCCAGCAGTTTAAGGAGACAGGGGGTTGGAGGCTACACCTTC
size: few; D: -; J: TRBJ2-7; V: TRBV20-1; length: 15; CDR3: CSAREWDLSTYEQYF; DNA: TGCAGTGCTAGAGAGTGGGACCTAAGTACCTACGAGCAGTACTTC
size: many; D: -; J: TRBJ2-7; V: TRBV15; length: 14; CDR3: CATSRDPYAYEQYF; DNA: TGTGCCACCAGCAGAGACCCCTATGCATACGAGCAGTACTTC
size: -; D: -; J: TRBJ1-3; V: TRBV28; length: 14; CDR3: CASSNLASGNTIYF; DNA: TGTGCCAGCAGTAATTTAGCCTCTGGAAACACCATATATTTT
size: -; D: -; J: TRBJ1-1; V: TRBV6-1; length: 14; CDR3: CASSQPGMNTEASF; DNA: TGTGCCAGCAGCCAGCCCGGGATGAACACTGAAGCTTCCTTT